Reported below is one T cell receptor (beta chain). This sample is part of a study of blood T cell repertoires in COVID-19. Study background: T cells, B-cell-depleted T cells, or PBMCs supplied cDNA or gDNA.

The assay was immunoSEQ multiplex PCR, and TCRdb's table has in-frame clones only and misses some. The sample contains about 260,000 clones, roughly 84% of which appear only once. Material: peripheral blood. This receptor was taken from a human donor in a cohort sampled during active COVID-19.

CDR3: CASGNRVGTEAFF. In DNA form, the CDR3 reads TGTGCCAGCGGCAACCGGGTGGGCACTGAAGCTTTCTTT. This chain links TRBV2 with TRBJ1-1, with D uncertain. Trimming removed 8 bases from V and 4 bases from J, with 14 bases in between. The CDR3 is made up of 13 amino acids. CDR1 and CDR2 from the germline V gene are SNHLY and FYNNEI. The full variable domain, rest sourced from reference TRBV2 and TRBJ1-1, is EPEVTQTPSHQVTQMGQEVILRCVPISNHLYFYWYRQILGQKVEFLVSFYNNEISEKSEIFDDQFSVERPDGSNFTLKIRSTKLEDSAMYFCASGNRVGTEAFFGQGTRLTVV.